Below, 18 T cell receptor beta chains from the same sample are listed, as sequenced in a study of shared clonotypes between healthy human individuals. Clones were read by immunoSEQ multiplex PCR, and TCRdb kept only the in-frame ones, dropping some. The table lists over a million clones, around 97% of them singletons. Material for sequencing was naive CD4+ T cells sorted from blood. Documented subset: CD45RA+ positively selected. Receptors were obtained from a man aged 30 to 39 in good health.

DNA for the CDR3: TGTGCCAGCAGCTTAGAACAGGGTGTCCTGGCGAAGTTCTCCGAGTTGGCCGGGGAGCTGTTTTTT. Protein sequence: CASSLEQGVLAKFSELAGELFF. This chain connects TRBV7-6 to TRBJ2-2, with a possible D match to TRBD1 (6 bases). CDR3 length: 22 residues. V lost 1 base and J 6 bases, leaving 33 bases between the germline ends. Germline CDR1 SGHVS, CDR2 FNYEAQ.

V and J are TRBV7-8 and TRBJ2-1; TRBD1 is a possible D gene (6 bases). CDR3 length equals 14 residues. V lost 4 bases to trimming and J lost 12 bases, with 19 bases between them. Germline CDR1 reads SGHVS; CDR2 reads FQNEAQ. The CDR3 sequence: CASSSEQGSPPQFF. In DNA form, the CDR3 reads TGTGCCAGCAGCTCCGAACAGGGATCCCCACCGCAGTTCTTC.

In the case of this clone: This same CDR3 is encoded by further DNA sequences in the sample. The chain is built from TRBV5-1 and TRBJ1-1; D is uncertain. Looked up from germline, CDR1 is SGHRS and CDR2 is YFSETQ. The V and J ends lost 1 base and 3 bases respectively, with 10 bases between them. CDR3 length equals 14 residues. In nucleotides, the CDR3 is TGCGCCAGCAGCTTGCTGGGGAGGGACACTGAAGCTTTCTTT. Amino acids: CASSLLGRDTEAFF.

This clone showed up just a few times. This rearrangement joins TRBV7-3 to TRBJ2-3, with TRBD2 matching 8 bases. Germline V CDR1 and CDR2: SGHTA, FQGTGA. The J segment lost 12 bases and the V segment lost 1 base, leaving 6 bases of the junction unmatched. CDR3 length: 13 amino acids. The CDR3 protein is CASSLSVAGLQYF. Here the CDR3 DNA reads TGTGCCAGCAGCTTAAGTGTAGCGGGACTTCAGTATTTT.

The gene calls are TRBV19 and TRBJ1-2; D uncertain. Per the germline V gene, CDR1 is LNHDA and CDR2 is SQIVND (reference sequence). This CDR3 contains 12 residues. V lost 2 bases to trimming and J lost 4 bases, with 5 bases between them. This CDR3 is CASSIPPYGYTF. CDR3 nucleotides: TGTGCCAGTAGTATACCACCCTATGGCTACACCTTC.

A note on this clone: The same CDR3 is also encoded by other DNA sequences in this sample. This chain uses TRBV18 with TRBJ2-2; 7 bases match TRBD1. After removal of 3 bases from V and 1 base from J, the junction contained 2 bases not matched to a gene. The germline V gene has CDR1 KGHSH and CDR2 LQKENI. The CDR3 loop spans 15 amino acids. CDR3 DNA: TGTGCCAGCTCACCTGGACAGGTGAACACCGGGGAGCTGTTTTTT. Amino acids: CASSPGQVNTGELFF.

The chain links TRBV9 to TRBJ2-1; tentatively, D is TRBD1 or TRBD2 (5 bases each). Germline V CDR1 and CDR2: SGDLS, YYNGEE. With 8 bases removed from V and 4 bases from J, the gap between germline ends came to 16 bases. This CDR3 spans 14 amino acids. CDR3 in amino acids: CASTGPSGYNEQFF. CDR3 sequence (DNA): TGTGCCAGTACGGGGCCCTCGGGGTACAATGAGCAGTTCTTC.

This clone showed up just once. The chain employs TRBV11-2 and TRBJ2-1; 10 bases are shared with TRBD2. V lost 5 bases, J lost 6 bases, and 7 bases stayed unmatched. The CDR3 has 15 amino acids. Germline V gene lookup returns CDR1 SGHAT and CDR2 FQNNGV. The CDR3 sequence: CASSPFSGRFNEQFF. As DNA, the CDR3 is TGTGCCAGCAGCCCCTTTAGCGGGAGGTTCAATGAGCAGTTCTTC. The entire variable domain, with the rest obtained from reference TRBV11-2 and TRBJ2-1, is as follows: EAGVAQSPRYKIIEKRQSVAFWCNPISGHATLYWYQQILGQGPKLLIQFQNNGVVDDSQLPKDRFSAERLKGVDSTLKIQPAKLEDSAVYLCASSPFSGRFNEQFFGPGTRLTVL.

This sequence joins TRBV5-4 and TRBJ2-7, with TRBD2 matching 8 bases. The V segment lost 1 base and the J segment 5 bases; nucleotides outside the gene matches: 8. This CDR3 contains 15 residues. The germline V gene encodes CDR1 SGHNT and CDR2 YYREEE (reference sequence). In DNA, the CDR3 is TGTGCCAGCAGCTTGTCGGGAGGGAGACTCCACGAGCAGTACTTC. Translation gives CASSLSGGRLHEQYF.

J is TRBJ2-3 and V is TRBV6-1, with 7 bases fitting TRBD2. This CDR3 has 13 residues. J was trimmed by 0 bases and V by 6 bases; bases with no gene match: 0. The germline V gene encodes CDR1 MNHNS and CDR2 SASEGT. The DNA for the CDR3 is TGTGCCAGCAGCGGGGGGAGCACAGATACGCAGTATTTT. As protein: CASSGGSTDTQYF.

For the CDR3, the DNA is TGTGCCAGCAGTCAAAGACTAGCGGGAGGGAAAAACATTCAGTACTTC. This encodes CASSQRLAGGKNIQYF. J is TRBJ2-4 and V is TRBV27; TRBD2 matches at 14 bases. V shed 5 bases and J 4 bases; nucleotides not matched to a gene: 4. The CDR3 consists of 16 residues. Germline CDR1 MNHEY, CDR2 SMNVEV (reference sequence).

The J gene is TRBJ1-1, the V gene TRBV19; D might be TRBD1 (5 bases). CDR3 size: 15 residues. With 2 bases removed from V and 0 bases from J, the gap between germline ends came to 10 bases. CDR1 and CDR2 from the germline V gene are LNHDA and SQIVND (reference sequence). CDR3 sequence (DNA): TGTGCCAGTAGTATAAAGCCGGGGGTGAACACTGAAGCTTTCTTT. This sequence encodes CASSIKPGVNTEAFF.

The J gene is TRBJ1-4, the V gene TRBV7-2; the match to TRBD1 covers 11 bases. The CDR3 extends over 16 amino acids. Germline V gene lookup returns CDR1 SGHTA and CDR2 FQGNSA. V was pared by 5 bases and J by 4 bases, with 6 bases of the junction left unmatched. The CDR3 reads CASSAGQGAFNEKLFF. CDR3 DNA: TGTGCCAGCAGCGCCGGACAGGGGGCGTTTAATGAAAAACTGTTTTTT. Using reference TRBV7-2 and TRBJ1-4 for the parts outside the CDR3, the full variable domain is GAGVSQSPSNKVTEKGKDVELRCDPISGHTALYWYRQSLGQGLEFLIYFQGNSAPDKSGLPSDRFSAERTGGSVSTLTIQRTQQEDSAVYLCASSAGQGAFNEKLFFGSGTQLSVL.

A few counts support this clone. Other DNA sequences in the sample encode the same CDR3. The rearrangement links TRBV6-1 to TRBJ2-7; D is unclear. The germline gives CDR1 MNHNS, CDR2 SASEGT. V was cut by 3 bases and J by 3 bases, with 0 bases left in between. CDR3 size: 10 residues. In DNA, the CDR3 is TGTGCCAGCAGTGACTACGAGCAGTACTTC. It is translated as CASSDYEQYF.

The chain joins TRBV2 to TRBJ1-1; D unresolved. The germline V and J ends were trimmed by 0 bases and 5 bases, with 13 bases remaining between them. The germline gives CDR1 SNHLY, CDR2 FYNNEI. This CDR3 contains 15 residues. The CDR3 region has the DNA TGTGCCAGCAGTGAAGCGAGTTCCCCGGGGACTGAAGCTTTCTTT. Amino acid sequence: CASSEASSPGTEAFF.

This chain uses TRBV19 with TRBJ1-1; D gene uncertain. The CDR3 has 14 residues. V dropped 1 base and J dropped 0 bases, with 6 bases sitting between them. The germline CDR1 and CDR2 sequences are LNHDA and SQIVND (reference sequence). The DNA for the CDR3 is TGTGCCAGTAGTATAGCAGTCCTGAACACTGAAGCTTTCTTT. Translation: CASSIAVLNTEAFF.

The chain is built from TRBV6-5 and TRBJ2-7; TRBD1 matches 12 bases. J lost 6 bases, V lost 2 bases, and 8 bases had no gene match. CDR3 size: 16 residues. The V gene's germline CDR1 is MNHEY and CDR2 SVGAGI. CDR3 in DNA: TGTGCCAGCAGTTACCCGACCGGGACAGGGGGCCGCGAGCAGTACTTC. This gives the protein CASSYPTGTGGREQYF.

The chain has TRBV19 and TRBJ2-4, with 9 nucleotides matching TRBD1. Trimming removed 5 bases from V and 5 bases from J; junction bases left unmatched: 7. CDR1 is LNHDA, CDR2 SQIVND, per germline (reference sequence). The CDR3 has 15 amino acids. CDR3 nucleotide sequence: TGTGCCAGTAGTCCGGAGGGACAGGGACAAAACATTCAGTACTTC. Its protein is CASSPEGQGQNIQYF.